Here is one TCR beta chain with its context. The CDR3 contains 14 residues. Looked up from germline, CDR1 is DFQATT and CDR2 is SNEGSKA (reference sequence). Trimming shortened V by 0 bases and J by 3 bases, and 8 bases separated the two germline ends. This record belongs to a study of regulatory T cells in long-lasting Graves disease. Researchers made TCR beta libraries by using iRepertoire HTBI primers and running Arm-PCR on CDR3 regions. TCRdb passed the multiplex PCR reads through MiXCR, listing each CDR3 protein once. This table holds about 620,000 distinct CDR3 sequences, less than 20% found once. Time point: newly diagnosed GD, antithyroid drugs for less than 3 months. Extracted PBMC RNA gave rise to the TCR library. The same data also went into a second study, on T cells in Graves' hyperthyroidism and ophthalmopathy.

The receptor was isolated from a woman aged 30 to 39 with Graves disease. This chain joins TRBV20-1 and TRBJ2-2; D gene unclear. This material consisted of peripheral blood mononuclear cells (PBMCs), taken at new diagnosis, from a patient treated with antithyroid drugs. The CDR3 bases are TGCAGTGCTAGAGATCGCCAGTACACCGGGGAGCTGTTTTTT. Translation: CSARDRQYTGELFF.